Shown below are 17 T cell receptor beta chains from a single sample sequenced in a study of T cell responses to AZD1222 COVID-19 vaccine. Generated by immunoSEQ multiplex PCR, the TCRdb table keeps only in-frame clones and is missing some. Of roughly 70,000 clones in the sample, more than 65% were seen once. The sample consisted of peripheral blood, taken on day 0 of MenACWY control vaccination. These receptors were obtained from an adult in good health.

The sample holds one count of this clone. This chain connects TRBV30 to TRBJ1-2, with TRBD1 as a possible D gene (6 bases). Germline CDR1 is GTSNPN and CDR2 is SVGIG (reference sequence). V was cut by 4 bases and J by 0 bases, with 15 bases left in between. CDR3 length: 15 amino acids. The CDR3 is CAWNFRGRANYGYTF. The CDR3 coding sequence is TGTGCCTGGAACTTTCGGGGGCGAGCTAACTATGGCTACACCTTC.

This clone has just one count. The chain recombines TRBV7-2 with TRBJ2-5; 13 nucleotides match TRBD2. Per germline, CDR1 SGHTA and CDR2 FQGNSA. The length of the CDR3 is 15 residues. V lost 5 bases to trimming and J lost 6 bases; unmatched junction nucleotides: 6. In DNA, the CDR3 is TGTGCCAGCAGCCCACTAGCGGGGGGGCCGAAGACCCAGTACTTC. Translation gives CASSPLAGGPKTQYF.

The chain uses TRBV5-1 and TRBJ2-5; D ambiguous. Germline assignment: CDR1 SGHRS and CDR2 YFSETQ. Trimming stripped 2 bases from V and 1 base from J, with 9 bases between. This CDR3 spans 14 amino acids. CDR3 region: CASSLSPSQETQYF. For the CDR3, the DNA is TGCGCCAGCAGCTTAAGTCCATCCCAAGAGACCCAGTACTTC.

This clone was observed once. The chain carries TRBV12-5 and TRBJ1-4, with 8 bases that match TRBD1. Germline V lookup: CDR1 LGHNT, CDR2 FRNRAP. The CDR3 is 14 amino acids. Trimming removed 3 bases from V and 4 bases from J; junction bases left unmatched: 1. The CDR3 region has the DNA TGTGCTAGTGGTTTTGGGACAGGTAATGAAAAACTGTTTTTT. Its protein is CASGFGTGNEKLFF.

This clone was detected only a few times. The J gene is TRBJ2-2, the V gene TRBV3-1 (or the pseudogene TRBV3-2), with TRBD2 matching over 10 bases. Trimming took 4 bases from V and 7 from J; bases not matched to a gene: 12. The CDR3 runs to 17 residues. The germline V gene has CDR1 LGHDT and CDR2 YNNKEL (reference sequence). CDR3 loop: CASSLPGLAAIGGELFF. CDR3 DNA: TGTGCCAGCAGCCTACCCGGACTAGCGGCAATTGGCGGGGAGCTGTTTTTT.

This clone has a single count. The chain joins TRBV7-6 to TRBJ2-7, with 9 bases that match TRBD1. The trim removed 5 bases at V and 0 bases at J, leaving 5 bases unmatched. The germline CDR1 and CDR2 sequences are SGHVS and FNYEAQ. This CDR3 spans 15 amino acids. The CDR3 reads CASSPGTGISYEQYF. CDR3 bases: TGTGCCAGCAGCCCCGGGACAGGGATCTCCTACGAGCAGTACTTC.

The chain couples TRBV7-9 to TRBJ2-7; the D gene is possibly TRBD1 (6 bases). V was clipped by 4 bases and J by 3 bases, with 13 bases between them. Looked up from germline, CDR1 is SEHNR and CDR2 is FQNEAQ (reference sequence). This CDR3 contains 14 residues. CDR3 nucleotide sequence: TGTGCCAGCAGCTCATCAGGGGCAGTCTACGAGCAGTACTTC. It codes for CASSSSGAVYEQYF.

V gene TRBV30 combines with J gene TRBJ2-5, with D perhaps matching TRBD1 or TRBD2 (5 bases each). The CDR3 is made up of 13 amino acids. In germline, CDR1 is GTSNPN, CDR2 SVGIG (reference sequence). Trimming shortened V by 4 bases and J by 1 base, and 10 bases separated the two germline ends. The CDR3 sequence: CAWMGRPQETQYF. The CDR3 DNA sequence: TGTGCCTGGATGGGACGGCCCCAAGAGACCCAGTACTTC.

The chain joins TRBV29-1 to TRBJ2-7; TRBD1 is a possible D gene (6 bases). CDR1 SQVTM and CDR2 ANQGSEA come from the germline V gene. The CDR3 extends over 13 amino acids. Trimming pared 4 bases from V and 2 bases from J, leaving 12 bases between. The CDR3 region is CSVVTGRTYEQYF. CDR3 nucleotide sequence: TGCAGCGTTGTCACAGGGAGAACCTACGAGCAGTACTTC.

This rearrangement joins TRBV19 to TRBJ1-6; D ambiguous. This CDR3 has 13 residues. V lost 1 base and J lost 8, with 6 bases in between. The germline CDR1 and CDR2 sequences are LNHDA and SQIVND (reference sequence). CDR3: CASSIGGDSPLHF. CDR3 sequence (DNA): TGTGCCAGTAGTATAGGTGGCGATTCACCCCTCCACTTT.

This chain connects TRBV14 to TRBJ1-2; D may be TRBD1 (5 bases). V gave up 1 base and J gave up 7 bases, with 13 bases separating them. The V gene's germline CDR1 is SGHDN and CDR2 FVKESK. CDR3 length equals 14 residues. The CDR3 sequence is CASSQGKGVGGYTF. For the CDR3, the DNA is TGTGCCAGCAGCCAAGGGAAAGGGGTTGGTGGCTACACCTTC.

This clone has more than one count but fewer than ten. This chain connects TRBV18 to TRBJ2-5; unclear D gene. The V end lost 2 bases, the J end lost 4 bases, and 5 bases lay between the germline ends. Per the germline V gene, CDR1 is KGHSH and CDR2 is LQKENI. The CDR3 has 12 residues. CDR3 coding DNA: TGTGCCAGCTCACCAGATAGAGAGACCCAGTACTTC. Translated, it gives CASSPDRETQYF. Together with reference TRBV18 and TRBJ2-5, the CDR3 gives the full variable domain: NAGVMQNPRHLVRRRGQEARLRCSPMKGHSHVYWYRQLPEEGLKFMVYLQKENIIDESGMPKERFSAEFPKEGPSILRIQQVVRGDSAAYFCASSPDRETQYFGPGTRLLVL.

J is TRBJ2-7 and V is TRBV7-8; TRBD1 matches at 8 bases. The CDR3 has 14 amino acids. Germline loops: CDR1 SGHVS, CDR2 FQNEAQ. V lost 1 base and J lost 3; bases outside the gene matches: 2. CDR3 coding DNA: TGTGCCAGCAGCTTAGGTGACAGGGGCTACGAGCAGTACTTC. Residues: CASSLGDRGYEQYF.

The chain carries TRBV9 and TRBJ2-7; tentative D call: TRBD2 (5 bases). This CDR3 region has 15 residues. Trimming pared 3 bases from V and 1 base from J, leaving 14 bases between. The germline V gene encodes CDR1 SGDLS and CDR2 YYNGEE. In DNA, the CDR3 is TGTGCCAGCAGCGCGCGCCGGACTGTTTCCTACGAGCAGTACTTC. It yields the protein CASSARRTVSYEQYF.

About this clone: The junction does not match germline at one end; this may be a read error. V gene TRBV6-1 combines with J gene TRBJ1-6, with D uncertain. The CDR3 has 14 amino acids. Germline CDR1 is MNHNS and CDR2 is SASEGT. The CDR3 sequence is CASSQASGDSPLHF. CDR3 nucleotides: TGTGCCAGCAGTCAAGCCTCTGGGGATTCACCCCTCCACTTT.

The V and J genes are TRBV20-1 and TRBJ2-3; unclear D gene. V lost 6 bases, J lost 6 bases, and 10 bases lay in between. The germline CDR1 and CDR2 sequences are DFQATT and SNEGSKA (reference sequence). CDR3 length: 11 residues. DNA of the CDR3: TGCAGTGCCCTTTTTGGGGATACGCAGTATTTT. It codes for CSALFGDTQYF.

The genes are TRBV27 and TRBJ2-7; 7 nucleotides line up with TRBD2. In germline, CDR1 is MNHEY, CDR2 SMNVEV (reference sequence). V shed 3 bases, J shed 6 bases, and the junction held 5 bases outside the gene matches. The CDR3 has 13 amino acids. CDR3 sequence reads: CASSFGGSGEQYF. In nucleotides, the CDR3 is TGTGCCAGCAGTTTCGGGGGGAGCGGCGAGCAGTACTTC.